This T cell receptor beta chain was captured by sequencing in a study of identical twins. Points from the study as a whole: Sequences that were out-of-frame, alpha and twin-shared displayed an excess of low generation probability. Conclusions were drawn cross-sectionally by statistical analysis, without following the same donors. One should note that invariant MAIT and iNKT cells could partly confound zero-insertion analyses. Reduced insertions were recorded for abundant cord blood beta clonotypes, with no such pattern in memory repertoires.

This clonotype was seen many times. Its antigen is unknown. TCRdb ran MiXCR on the 5' RACE reads and lists one entry per CDR3 protein. Of hundreds of thousands of distinct CDR3 sequences in the sample, 5.5% to 7.5% were seen once. The V and J ends lost 0 bases and 5 bases respectively, with 16 bases between them. The CDR3 contains 15 residues. Germline V lookup: CDR1 DFQATT, CDR2 SNEGSKA (reference sequence). This TCR derives from a man between 18 and 35 years old in good health. The rearrangement joins TRBV20-1 to TRBJ2-5, with D tentatively TRBD2 (6 bases). The sequencing input was naive T cells sorted from blood. The CDR3 here is CSARDGSLSGETQYF. DNA of the CDR3: TGCAGTGCTAGAGATGGGAGCCTGAGCGGGGAGACCCAGTACTTC.